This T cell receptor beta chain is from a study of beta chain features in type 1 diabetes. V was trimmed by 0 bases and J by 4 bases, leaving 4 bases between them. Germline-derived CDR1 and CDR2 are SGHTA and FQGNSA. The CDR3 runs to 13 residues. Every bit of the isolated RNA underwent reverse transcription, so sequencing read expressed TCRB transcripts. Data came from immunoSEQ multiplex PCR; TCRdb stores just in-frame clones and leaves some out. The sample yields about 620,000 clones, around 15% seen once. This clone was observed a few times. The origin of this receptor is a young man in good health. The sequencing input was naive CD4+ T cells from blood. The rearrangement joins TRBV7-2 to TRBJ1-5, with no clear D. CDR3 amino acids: CASSLALNQPQHF. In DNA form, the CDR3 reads TGTGCCAGCAGCTTAGCTTTGAATCAGCCCCAGCATTTT.